A selection of T cell receptor beta chains follows, all from one sample in a study of cytotoxic CD8 clonotypes in ibrutinib-treated CLL. Assay: immunoSEQ multiplex PCR; the TCRdb copy retains only in-frame clones and omits some. The repertoire holds about 27,000 clones, with almost 70% as singletons. This sample comprised PBMCs, obtained after 24 months of ibrutinib treatment. The receptors were gathered from a human donor with chronic lymphocytic leukemia. Both conserved end residues are part of each CDR3. Each record gives: D gene, CDR3 length, V gene, J gene, clone size, CDR3 DNA, CDR3 protein. A D gene is named only where the DNA matches it firmly. The size field is filled for only some rows; it gives once, few, many or a size class.

D gene: TRBD1
CDR3 length: 15
V gene: TRBV9
J gene: TRBJ1-1
clone size: NA
CDR3 DNA: TGTGCCAGCAGCCCCTTGGCAGGGGGAATGAATGAAGCTTTCTTT
CDR3 protein: CASSPLAGGMNEAFF

D gene: TRBD2
CDR3 length: 16
V gene: TRBV5-1
J gene: TRBJ2-3
clone size: many
CDR3 DNA: TGCGCCAGCAGCTTGGTAGCGGGGGGGTTCACAGATACGCAGTATTTT
CDR3 protein: CASSLVAGGFTDTQYF

D gene: NA
CDR3 length: 14
V gene: TRBV7-9
J gene: TRBJ2-3
clone size: NA
CDR3 DNA: TGTGCCAGCCGCGCCCCAGGGCGAACAGATACGCAGTATTTT
CDR3 protein: CASRAPGRTDTQYF

D gene: NA
CDR3 length: 14
V gene: TRBV9
J gene: TRBJ2-2
clone size: NA
CDR3 DNA: TGTGCCAGCAGCGTAGCGGGACGCGGCGGGGAGCTGTTTTTT
CDR3 protein: CASSVAGRGGELFF

D gene: NA
CDR3 length: 15
V gene: TRBV19
J gene: TRBJ1-4
clone size: once
CDR3 DNA: TGTGCCAGTAGCGCACCGGGACGGGCTAATGAAAAACTGTTTTTT
CDR3 protein: CASSAPGRANEKLFF

D gene: TRBD1
CDR3 length: 15
V gene: TRBV6-6
J gene: TRBJ1-4
clone size: NA
CDR3 DNA: TGTGCCAGCAGTTACACAGGGGGCGTGTATGAAAAACTGTTTTTT
CDR3 protein: CASSYTGGVYEKLFF

D gene: NA
CDR3 length: 16
V gene: TRBV19
J gene: TRBJ1-5
clone size: NA
CDR3 DNA: TGTGCCAGTAGTATAACCCTCCAGGGGAGGGGGCAGCCCCAGCATTTT
CDR3 protein: CASSITLQGRGQPQHF

D gene: NA
CDR3 length: 14
V gene: TRBV30
J gene: TRBJ2-7
clone size: NA
CDR3 DNA: TGTGCCTGGAGTTTAGGGGTGGTCTACCCCGGGCCGTACTTC
CDR3 protein: CAWSLGVVYPGPYF

D gene: NA
CDR3 length: 14
V gene: TRBV9
J gene: TRBJ2-2
clone size: NA
CDR3 DNA: TGTGCCAGCAGCGGCCGACCCGTCACCGGGGAGCTGTTTTTT
CDR3 protein: CASSGRPVTGELFF

D gene: NA
CDR3 length: 17
V gene: TRBV7-2
J gene: TRBJ2-2
clone size: NA
CDR3 DNA: TGTGCCAGCAGCCGCCTTGGGGGACTGGGTGACACCGGGGAGCTGTTTTTT
CDR3 protein: CASSRLGGLGDTGELFF

D gene: TRBD2
CDR3 length: 16
V gene: TRBV2
J gene: TRBJ2-3
clone size: NA
CDR3 DNA: TGTGCCAGCAGCCCCCGGGGGGGCAAGGTTGGAGATACGCAGTATTTT
CDR3 protein: CASSPRGGKVGDTQYF

D gene: NA
CDR3 length: 11
V gene: TRBV2
J gene: TRBJ2-7
clone size: once
CDR3 DNA: TGTGCCAGCAGTGAGGTCAGTAAGCAGTACTTC
CDR3 protein: CASSEVSKQYF

D gene: NA
CDR3 length: 15
V gene: TRBV7-6
J gene: TRBJ1-5
clone size: NA
CDR3 DNA: TGTGCCAGCAGCCGGGGCTTTGAGGGAAATCAGCCCCAGCATTTT
CDR3 protein: CASSRGFEGNQPQHF

D gene: TRBD1
CDR3 length: 14
V gene: TRBV5-1
J gene: TRBJ1-2
clone size: NA
CDR3 DNA: TGCGCCAGCAGCTTGGCCGGACAGGGTAATGGCTACACCTTC
CDR3 protein: CASSLAGQGNGYTF

D gene: NA
CDR3 length: 13
V gene: TRBV7-2
J gene: TRBJ1-4
clone size: NA
CDR3 DNA: TGTGCCAGCAGCTTGGGCGGGTTGGAAAAACTGTTTTTT
CDR3 protein: CASSLGGLEKLFF

D gene: NA
CDR3 length: 14
V gene: TRBV28
J gene: TRBJ2-5
clone size: NA
CDR3 DNA: TGTGCCAGTAGGTCGGGGTCGGTAAAAGAGACCCAGTACTTC
CDR3 protein: CASRSGSVKETQYF

D gene: NA
CDR3 length: 14
V gene: TRBV6-5
J gene: TRBJ2-5
clone size: NA
CDR3 DNA: TGTGCCAGCAGTTATTCCGGGCCTCAAGAGACCCAGTACTTC
CDR3 protein: CASSYSGPQETQYF

D gene: NA
CDR3 length: 13
V gene: TRBV4-1
J gene: TRBJ2-5
clone size: NA
CDR3 DNA: TGCGCCAGCAGCCAAGACTTCCCTGGGACCCAGTACTTC
CDR3 protein: CASSQDFPGTQYF

D gene: TRBD1
CDR3 length: 16
V gene: TRBV10-1
J gene: TRBJ2-2
clone size: many
CDR3 DNA: TGCGCCAGCAGTGTGGGACAGGCCAGATCGAACGGGGAGCTGTTTTTT
CDR3 protein: CASSVGQARSNGELFF

D gene: NA
CDR3 length: 10
V gene: TRBV29-1
J gene: TRBJ1-3
clone size: NA
CDR3 DNA: TGCAGCGTTTGGATGAACACCATATATTTT
CDR3 protein: CSVWMNTIYF

D gene: TRBD1
CDR3 length: 14
V gene: TRBV9
J gene: TRBJ1-1
clone size: NA
CDR3 DNA: TGTGCCAGCAGCGAACAGGGGGCGCACACTGAAGCTTTCTTT
CDR3 protein: CASSEQGAHTEAFF

D gene: NA
CDR3 length: 15
V gene: TRBV5-1
J gene: TRBJ1-2
clone size: NA
CDR3 DNA: TGCGCCAGCAGCTTGGCCCCTTACAAAAGGGGGAGGTGCACCTTC
CDR3 protein: CASSLAPYKRGRCTF

D gene: TRBD1
CDR3 length: 19
V gene: TRBV4-3
J gene: TRBJ2-7
clone size: NA
CDR3 DNA: TGCGCCAGCAGCCACGAACTTGCCGGGACAGGGCTGAACCCCTACGAGCAGTACTTC
CDR3 protein: CASSHELAGTGLNPYEQYF

D gene: NA
CDR3 length: 17
V gene: TRBV15
J gene: TRBJ1-1
clone size: NA
CDR3 DNA: TGTGCCACCAGCAGAGATAGGGGCCCTATGGGAAACACTGAAGCTTTCTTT
CDR3 protein: CATSRDRGPMGNTEAFF

D gene: NA
CDR3 length: 13
V gene: TRBV29-1
J gene: TRBJ2-1
clone size: few
CDR3 DNA: TGCAGCGTTAAGACAGAAAACTACAATGAGCAGTTCTTC
CDR3 protein: CSVKTENYNEQFF